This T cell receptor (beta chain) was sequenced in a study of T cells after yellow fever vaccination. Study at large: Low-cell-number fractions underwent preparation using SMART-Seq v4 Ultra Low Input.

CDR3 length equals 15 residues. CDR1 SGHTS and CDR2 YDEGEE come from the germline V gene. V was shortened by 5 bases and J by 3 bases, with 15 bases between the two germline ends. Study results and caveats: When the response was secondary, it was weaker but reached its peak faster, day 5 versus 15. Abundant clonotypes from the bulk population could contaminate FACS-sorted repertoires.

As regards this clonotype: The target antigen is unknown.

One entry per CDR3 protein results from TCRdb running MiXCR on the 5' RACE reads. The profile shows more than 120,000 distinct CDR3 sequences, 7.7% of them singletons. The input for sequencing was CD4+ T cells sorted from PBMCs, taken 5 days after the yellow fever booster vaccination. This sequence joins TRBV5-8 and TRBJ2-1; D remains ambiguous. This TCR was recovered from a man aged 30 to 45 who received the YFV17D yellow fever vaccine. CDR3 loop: CASSRGLLCYNEQFF. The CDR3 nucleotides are TGTGCCAGCAGTCGTGGGCTACTCTGCTACAATGAGCAGTTCTTC.